Below, 16 T cell receptor beta chains from the same sample are listed, as sequenced in a study of immune heterogeneity within non-small cell lung tumors. Multiplex PCR (32 V and 13 J primers) was used to amplify the TCR beta CDR3. TCRdb redid the calling of the multiplex PCR reads with MiXCR, one entry per CDR3 protein. The sample includes some 14,000 distinct CDR3 sequences, under 30% of them seen just once. At 600 ng per sample, bulk tumor genomic DNA provided the template. The authors collected several far-apart biopsies from each primary tumor during surgery. Undergoing curative surgery were patients whose non-small cell lung cancer was untreated and newly diagnosed. Material for sequencing was lung tumor tissue. The receptors come from a man aged 35-49 years with non-small cell lung cancer.

Turning to this clonotype: This clone may be a read error of a much larger clone one base away. J is TRBJ2-5 and V is TRBV25-1; possible D gene TRBD1, 5 bases. Germline V gene sequence: CDR1 MGHDK, CDR2 SYGVNS. The CDR3 is 14 amino acids. This CDR3 is CASSEFRGPETHYF. Here the CDR3 DNA reads TGTGCCAGCAGTGAATTTAGGGGCCCAGAGACCCACTACTTC.

With respect to this clonotype: It may be a read error: a sequence one base away is much more abundant. The chain links TRBV11-3 to TRBJ2-7, with D unresolved. Germline V gene sequence: CDR1 SGHNT, CDR2 YENEEA. The CDR3 sequence is 13 residues long. This chain's CDR3 is CASILAQNYEQYF. DNA of the CDR3: TGTGCCAGCATCTTAGCACAGAACTACGAGCAGTACTTC.

CDR3 sequence: CATSDWGEDNEQFF. CDR3 DNA sequence: TGTGCCACCAGTGATTGGGGGGAAGACAATGAGCAGTTCTTC. The chain carries TRBV24-1 and TRBJ2-1, with D maybe TRBD2 (6 bases). Germline lookup yields CDR1 KGHDR and CDR2 SFDVKD. This CDR3 is 14 amino acids long. Trimming cost V 2 bases and J 5 bases, with 9 bases left between them.

Judged by abundance, this clonotype is medium-sized. The chain couples TRBV6-5 to TRBJ2-7, with 10 bases identical to TRBD1. The V segment lost 4 bases and the J segment 2 bases; nucleotides outside the gene matches: 5. The CDR3 has 15 amino acids. Germline lookup yields CDR1 MNHEY and CDR2 SVGAGI. The CDR3 is CASSSSGTGAYEQYF. The CDR3, as DNA: TGTGCCAGCAGTTCCTCCGGGACAGGGGCCTACGAGCAGTACTTC.

This clonotype was observed a single time. A read error is possible here, since a much larger clone lies one base away. The chain has TRBV5-1 and TRBJ2-7; D unclear. Per the germline V gene, CDR1 is SGHRS and CDR2 is YFSETQ. With 6 bases removed from V and 4 bases from J, the gap between germline ends came to 17 bases. The CDR3 runs 14 residues. This chain's CDR3 is CASTFGTFSYEQYF. The CDR3 DNA sequence: TGCGCCAGCACCTTTGGCACTTTCAGTTACGAGCAGTACTTC.

Details on this clonotype: Mismatch with germline at one junction end may stem from a read error. J is TRBJ1-5 and V is TRBV18; D is undetermined. The CDR3 consists of 13 residues. CDR1 and CDR2 (germline): KGHSH, LQKENI. CDR3 in amino acids: CSSSPLGDQPQHF. The CDR3 DNA reads as TGTTCCAGCTCACCCCTTGGGGATCAGCCCCAGCATTTT.

This chain connects TRBV7-3 to TRBJ1-1, with TRBD1 as a possible D gene (5 bases). Germline V gives CDR1 SGHTA, CDR2 FQGTGA. Trimming shortened V by 5 bases and J by 1 base, and 11 bases separated the two germline ends. The CDR3 loop spans 14 amino acids. The CDR3 spells CASSPQAGNTEAFF. The CDR3 region has the DNA TGTGCCAGCAGCCCACAGGCGGGGAACACTGAAGCTTTCTTT.

V usage is TRBV20-1 and J usage is TRBJ2-1, with TRBD2 matching over 9 bases. Germline assignment: CDR1 DFQATT and CDR2 SNEGSKA (reference sequence). Unmatched junction bases numbered 6, after V lost 1 base and J lost 5 bases. The CDR3 spans 15 residues. This CDR3 reads CSARVAGGNNNEQFF. DNA of the CDR3: TGCAGTGCTAGAGTGGCGGGAGGGAACAACAATGAGCAGTTCTTC.

V gene TRBV24-1 combines with J gene TRBJ1-5, with 7 bases lining up with TRBD1. The CDR3 is 14 residues long. V shed 7 bases, J shed 4 bases, and the junction held 6 bases outside the gene matches. Germline values: CDR1 KGHDR, CDR2 SFDVKD. The DNA for the CDR3 is TGTGCCACCAGAGACAGGGATCCTAATCAGCCCCAGCATTTT. Translated: CATRDRDPNQPQHF.

This clonotype was observed a handful of times. This chain uses TRBV27 with TRBJ2-2, with D unresolved. The germline V gene encodes CDR1 MNHEY and CDR2 SMNVEV (reference sequence). This CDR3 is 14 amino acids long. Trimming removed 6 bases at V and 3 bases at J, with 11 bases between. The CDR3 here is CASSPTWDTGELFF. The CDR3 coding sequence is TGTGCCAGCAGCCCGACCTGGGACACCGGGGAGCTGTTTTTT.

The rearrangement joins TRBV4-1 to TRBJ2-6; D is undetermined. V lost 5 bases, J lost 0 bases, and 11 bases lay in between. Germline V gene lookup returns CDR1 MGHRA and CDR2 YSYEKL. This CDR3 spans 16 amino acids. This CDR3 is CASSFQGSSGANVLTF. CDR3 coding DNA: TGCGCCAGCAGCTTCCAAGGTAGCTCTGGGGCCAACGTCCTGACTTTC.

As concerns this clonotype: A much larger clone lies a single base off, so this may be a read error. The V and J genes are TRBV11-2 and TRBJ1-2; possible D gene TRBD1, 5 bases. Per the germline V gene, CDR1 is SGHAT and CDR2 is FQNNGV. This CDR3 is built from 13 residues. The CDR3 here is CASILQASDGYTF. CDR3 sequence (DNA): TGTGCCAGCATCTTACAGGCTTCCGATGGCTACACCTTC.

In the case of this clonotype: One base away lies a much larger clone, so this may be a sequencing read error. The chain recombines TRBV2 with TRBJ2-7; TRBD1 matches 7 bases. This CDR3 is 12 amino acids long. Germline V gene data show CDR1 as SNHLY and CDR2 as FYNNEI. In nucleotides, the CDR3 is TGTCCCAGTTGGGGACAGTCCTACGAGCAGTACTTC. Amino acids: CPSWGQSYEQYF.

About this clonotype: A much larger clone lies one base from this, so it may be a read error. The chain is built from TRBV15 and TRBJ2-7; 11 nucleotides agree with TRBD2. The germline V gene has CDR1 LNHNV and CDR2 YYDKDF (reference sequence). The CDR3 loop spans 15 amino acids. This CDR3 is CVTSAGTSGNYEQYF. The CDR3 nucleotides read TGTGTCACCAGCGCCGGGACTAGCGGAAATTACGAGCAGTACTTC.

Within the sample, this clonotype is medium-sized. V and J are TRBV18 and TRBJ2-1; D uncertain. Germline V gene lookup returns CDR1 KGHSH and CDR2 LQKENI. With 3 bases removed from V and 7 bases from J, the gap between germline ends came to 7 bases. The CDR3 is 12 amino acids. Here the CDR3 DNA reads TGTGCCAGCTCACCCGAAAGAAATGAGCAGTTCTTC. The encoded protein is CASSPERNEQFF. Drawing the rest from reference TRBV18 and TRBJ2-1, the complete variable domain is NAGVMQNPRHLVRRRGQEARLRCSPMKGHSHVYWYRQLPEEGLKFMVYLQKENIIDESGMPKERFSAEFPKEGPSILRIQQVVRGDSAAYFCASSPERNEQFFGPGTRLTVL.

This clonotype was detected only a few times. A single base separates this from a much larger clone, so it may be a read error. The V gene is TRBV27, the J gene TRBJ2-7; 7 bases align to TRBD2. V lost 11 bases to trimming and J lost 0 bases; unmatched junction nucleotides: 7. CDR3 length equals 13 residues. Germline assignment: CDR1 MNHEY and CDR2 SMNVEV (reference sequence). In DNA, the CDR3 is TGTGCCGGCACCGGCGGGAGCTCCTACGAGCAGTACTTC. Its protein is CAGTGGSSYEQYF.